In its sample, the clone carrying this T cell receptor beta chain was seen a few times. This entry comes from a study of T-cell reconstitution after alpha-beta-depleted transplantation in children. The authors prepared the TCRbeta library with unique molecular identifiers. Each CDR3 protein is one row after TCRdb ran MiXCR on the PCR reads. This sample has 500,000 or so distinct CDR3 sequences, with 32% found just once. The TCR sequence derives from a human donor who donated a stem cell graft to a child with aplastic anemia. The sample was PBMCs from the stem cell graft donor, taken from the stem cell graft.

The CDR3 nucleotides read TGCAGTGCTAAACATGGGCAGGCGTACGAGCAGTACGTC. Its translation: CSAKHGQAYEQYV. V gene TRBV20-1 combines with J gene TRBJ2-7; D unresolved. This CDR3 is built from 13 residues. The V and J ends lost 4 bases and 4 bases respectively, with 14 bases between them. Germline lookup yields CDR1 DFQATT and CDR2 SNEGSKA (reference sequence).